This TCR beta chain was identified during a study of post-analysis software for immune sequencing data. Study results and limitations: The five TRBV segments detected at higher frequency in patients than in controls included TRBV5-6, TRBV5-1 and TRBV20-1.

Unique molecular identifiers featured in each of the TCR beta cDNA libraries. TCRdb processed the PCR reads anew with MiXCR; each CDR3 protein has one entry. The data contain over 250,000 distinct CDR3 sequences, 36% of them singletons. In its sample, this clonotype was seen once. As yet, its antigen is unknown. A clone one base away is much larger, so this may be a read error. Per germline, CDR1 MGHRA and CDR2 YSYEKL. The CDR3 length is 16 residues. The rearrangement joins TRBV4-1 to TRBJ1-5; TRBD1 is a possible D gene (6 bases). This sequence originates from a girl aged 10-17 years with multiple sclerosis. Sequenced: blood. CDR3 sequence: CANSQEGTGTSQPQHF. The CDR3 region has the DNA TGCGCCAACAGCCAAGAAGGTACAGGGACAAGTCAGCCCCAGCATTTT.